This is a list of T cell receptor beta chains from one sample in a study of cytomegalovirus exposure and HLA in healthy donors. This table comes from immunoSEQ multiplex PCR, and its TCRdb copy is limited to in-frame clones, with some not included. Its listing shows 75,000 to 95,000 clones. The sample taken for sequencing was PBMCs. Every receptor here comes from a man between 25 and 39 years old in good health and CMV-seronegative. Each CDR3 is given with its conserved first and last residue. The order of the fields is V gene, CDR3 protein.

V: TRBV5-5; CDR3: CASSRWTGYGETQYF
V: TRBV7-2; CDR3: CASSSDRGTEAFF
V: TRBV6-6; CDR3: CASSPGTAGYNEQFF
V: TRBV19; CDR3: CASSITTSGGPVDTQYF
V: TRBV6-4; CDR3: CASSLAGGTDTQYF
V: TRBV27; CDR3: CASSFRGPGELFF
V: TRBV5-1; CDR3: CASSLGPEETQYF
V: TRBV9; CDR3: CASSVAGSALTFYEQYF
V: TRBV30; CDR3: CAFAGNTGELFF
V: TRBV6-5; CDR3: CASSYQGGGYGYTF
V: TRBV5-1; CDR3: CASSADRGLDTQYF
V: TRBV19; CDR3: CASSIDGIGVDSPLHF
V: TRBV16; CDR3: CASSPSGNTIYF
V: TRBV19; CDR3: CASIPGGSWTEAFF
V: TRBV11-2; CDR3: CASSPLAGGYEQYF
V: TRBV20-1; CDR3: CSAREEVEQYF
V: TRBV14; CDR3: CASSQDNSPEAFF
V: TRBV25-1; CDR3: CASSGQGHTDEQYF
V: TRBV19; CDR3: CASSGDRQETQYF
V: TRBV19; CDR3: CASSMYSGYSYEQYF
V: TRBV9; CDR3: CASSVGAAEGTEAFF
V: TRBV9; CDR3: CASSVVDRDGSRQFF
V: TRBV6-5; CDR3: CASSGLAGGSEQYF
V: TRBV5-1; CDR3: CASSFGGSWNTGELFF
V: TRBV4-1; CDR3: CASSQSTGEGSYEQYF
V: TRBV4-1; CDR3: CASSSLWGPADAQYF
V: TRBV5-1; CDR3: CASSRTGDWVETQYF
V: TRBV7-9; CDR3: CASSLYSGNEQFF
V: TRBV5-1; CDR3: CASSLDGAYEQYF
V: TRBV4-2; CDR3: CASSPDSYQDTQYF
V: TRBV7-2; CDR3: CASSHRKYTGELFF
V: TRBV4-1; CDR3: CASSQASGGLTSGNTIYF
V: TRBV5-1; CDR3: CASSLFSGTDGYTF
V: TRBV6-5; CDR3: CASSLLAGVTDTQYF
V: TRBV7-9; CDR3: CASSLWTSNYEQYF
V: TRBV6-5; CDR3: CASSYGTVDNEQFF
V: TRBV30; CDR3: CAWSRLAGAYEQYF
V: TRBV29-1; CDR3: CSASQGSGNTIYF
V: TRBV11-2; CDR3: CASSLAGQLYEKLFF
V: TRBV4-3; CDR3: CASSQEATRNQGGPVYEQYF
V: TRBV6-5; CDR3: CASSYSPDLGDGYTF
V: TRBV18; CDR3: CASSRVALLAGGVYEQYF
V: TRBV7-9; CDR3: CASSLGRTDTIETQYF
V: TRBV27; CDR3: CASSFLGQFAQPQHF
V: TRBV5-1; CDR3: CASSFHLNTEAFF
V: TRBV6-6; CDR3: CASSYRYDTEAFF
V: TRBV18; CDR3: CASSTGRQLNTEAFF
V: TRBV4-2; CDR3: CASSLQGNANEKLFF
V: TRBV18; CDR3: CASLPEFSNTEAFF
V: TRBV29-1; CDR3: CSVDGLEGYEQYF
V: TRBV18; CDR3: CASSPLGLAGGEQFF
V: TRBV18; CDR3: CASSPRRTGTGETEAFF
V: TRBV29-1; CDR3: CSVAPSGGSQETQYF
V: TRBV2; CDR3: CASTEEGETQYF
V: TRBV29-1; CDR3: CSVVIPGQDGGDNEQFF
V: TRBV6-1; CDR3: CASSEVGQGASYGYTF
V: TRBV7-6; CDR3: CASSLSTGSSYEQYF
V: TRBV5-1; CDR3: CASSPGTGRNEQFF